These T cell receptor beta chains were read from a single sample in a study of blood T cell repertoires in COVID-19. The protocol was immunoSEQ multiplex PCR, while the TCRdb copy is restricted to in-frame clones and leaves out a portion. The sample includes fewer than 350,000 clones, about 90% of them seen just once. Sequencing was carried out using peripheral blood. The source of these receptors is a woman younger than 45 who had recovered from COVID-19. The CDR3 runs from the conserved cysteine through the conserved F or W. A D gene is named only where the DNA matches it firmly. Only part of the rows carry a size: once, few, many, or a class if the clone is expanded.

V,D,size,J,DNA,CDR3
TRBV7-6,NA,NA,TRBJ2-7,TGTGCCAGCAGCCCCGCCGGACGGGGCGGCCCGGGAGACGAGCAGTACTTC,CASSPAGRGGPGDEQYF
TRBV18,NA,NA,TRBJ1-3,TGTGCCAGCTCAAGCGAGGCGGCAGCCTCTGGAAACACCATATATTTT,CASSSEAAASGNTIYF
TRBV4-2,NA,NA,TRBJ2-7,TGTGCCAGCAGCCAAGATAGGCGGGGCTACGAGCAGTACTTC,CASSQDRRGYEQYF
TRBV19,NA,NA,TRBJ1-2,TGTGCCAGTAGTAGGGGGGGCAACTATGGCTACACCTTC,CASSRGGNYGYTF
TRBV12-3/TRBV12-4,NA,NA,TRBJ1-1,TGTGCCAGCAGGACGGACATGAACACTGAAGCTTTCTTT,CASRTDMNTEAFF
TRBV25-1,NA,NA,TRBJ1-6,TGTGCCAGCAGTGGTACAGAGAGCTCCTATAATTCACCCCTCCACTTT,CASSGTESSYNSPLHF
TRBV5-1,TRBD1,NA,TRBJ2-1,TGCGCCAGCAGCGACGGGACAGCTTACAATGAGCAGTTCTTC,CASSDGTAYNEQFF
TRBV6-5,TRBD1,NA,TRBJ2-7,TGTGCCAGCAGTCGCAGGGACAGGGGGATGGCCGAGCAGTACTTC,CASSRRDRGMAEQYF
TRBV3-1/TRBV3-2,TRBD2,NA,TRBJ2-5,TGTGCCAGCAGCCCCCTCCCCGGACTAGCTGAGATACAAGAGACCCAGTACTTC,CASSPLPGLAEIQETQYF
TRBV6-2/TRBV6-3,TRBD1,NA,TRBJ1-6,TGTGCCAGCAGCCCGGGACAGGGCTCCTCACCCCTCCACTTT,CASSPGQGSSPLHF
TRBV29-1,NA,NA,TRBJ1-1,TGCAGCGTTGAGTTCGGGATGAACACTGAAGCTTTCTTT,CSVEFGMNTEAFF
TRBV5-1,TRBD2,once,TRBJ2-3,TGCGCCAGCAGTACGACTCCGGGACTAGCGGGAACAGATACGCAGTATTTT,CASSTTPGLAGTDTQYF
TRBV5-1,NA,NA,TRBJ1-4,TGCGCCAGCGGATTAGGGGTAACTAATGAAAAACTGTTTTTT,CASGLGVTNEKLFF
TRBV6-5,NA,NA,TRBJ2-1,TGTGCCAGCAGACAGACAGATAATGAGCAGTTCTTC,CASRQTDNEQFF
TRBV27,TRBD1,once,TRBJ2-7,TGTGCCAGCAGTCCGACAGGGGGCGGGTACGAGCAGTACTTC,CASSPTGGGYEQYF
TRBV6-1,NA,few,TRBJ2-1,TGTGCCAGCAGTGAAGGCCGGCAGGGGATATCCTACAATGAGCAGTTCTTC,CASSEGRQGISYNEQFF
TRBV2,NA,NA,TRBJ1-2,TGTGCCAGCGGTGGGTCGGGCTATGGCTACACCTTC,CASGGSGYGYTF
TRBV18,NA,NA,TRBJ1-5,TGTGCCAGCTCAGCAGGGGTGGTTAATCAGCCCCAGCATTTT,CASSAGVVNQPQHF
TRBV5-1,TRBD1,NA,TRBJ1-2,TGCGCCAGCAGCACCGGGACAGGGCCCTATGGCTACACCTTC,CASSTGTGPYGYTF
TRBV5-1,NA,NA,TRBJ2-1,TGCGCCAGCAGCCCCGGAACGGGACACTCCTTCGATGAGCAGTTCTTC,CASSPGTGHSFDEQFF
TRBV5-1,NA,NA,TRBJ1-1,TGCGCCAGCAGCTTACAGGGCGGAGGCACTGAAGCTTTCTTT,CASSLQGGGTEAFF
TRBV6-5,TRBD1,few,TRBJ2-7,TGTGCCAGCAGGCGGGGACAGGGGTTTGGGGAGCAGTACTTC,CASRRGQGFGEQYF
TRBV23-1,TRBD2,once,TRBJ2-1,TGCGCCAGCAGTCAATATCGATTTATAGGGCTAGCGGGAAACAATGAGCAGTTCTTC,CASSQYRFIGLAGNNEQFF